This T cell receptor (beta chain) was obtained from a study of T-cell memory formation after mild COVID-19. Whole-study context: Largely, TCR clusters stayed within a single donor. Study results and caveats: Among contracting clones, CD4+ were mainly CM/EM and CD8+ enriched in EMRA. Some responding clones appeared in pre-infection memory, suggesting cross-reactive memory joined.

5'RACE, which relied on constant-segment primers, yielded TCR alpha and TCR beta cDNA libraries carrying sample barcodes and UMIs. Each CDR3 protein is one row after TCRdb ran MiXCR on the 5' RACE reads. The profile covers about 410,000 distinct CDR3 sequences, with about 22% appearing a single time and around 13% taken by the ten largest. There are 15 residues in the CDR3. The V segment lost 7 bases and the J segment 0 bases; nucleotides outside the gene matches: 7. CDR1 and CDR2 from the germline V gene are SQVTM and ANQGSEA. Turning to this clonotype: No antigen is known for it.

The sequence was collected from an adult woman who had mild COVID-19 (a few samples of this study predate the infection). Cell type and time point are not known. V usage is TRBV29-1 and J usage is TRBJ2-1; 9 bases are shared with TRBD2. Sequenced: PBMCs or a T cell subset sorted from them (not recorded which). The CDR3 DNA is TGCAGCGACCTTAGCGGGGGAAGCTCCTACAATGAGCAGTTCTTC. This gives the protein CSDLSGGSSYNEQFF.